The rows below give T cell receptor beta chains drawn from one sample of a study of PD-L1 blockade in urothelial cancer. Here immunoSEQ multiplex PCR was the method, and the copy in TCRdb shows in-frame clones only, minus some. Found here are about 95,000 clones, roughly 89% of them singletons; the top ten hold around 1.6%. The material was PBMCs, obtained around atezolizumab (anti-PD-L1) treatment. Every receptor here comes from a man between 60 and 70 years old with urothelial cancer. The CDR3 runs from the conserved cysteine through the conserved F or W. Each record gives: D gene, J gene, V gene, clone size, CDR3 DNA, CDR3 protein. The D gene is left open where the match is weak. Clone size is not always given. Where it is, it says once, few, many or a class for expanded clones.

>TRBD1|TRBJ2-7|TRBV5-1|once
TGCGCCAGCAGCTTGATCCCCTCGACAGGGGGCCGACCCTACGAGCAGTACTTC
CASSLIPSTGGRPYEQYF
>TRBD1|TRBJ2-7|TRBV2|NA
TGTGCCAGCAGTGGGGACAGGGCTTCCTACGAGCAGTACTTC
CASSGDRASYEQYF
>NA|TRBJ2-7|TRBV30|NA
TGTGCCTGGAGATCCGGGCCAGGGGCTACCTACGAGCAGTACTTC
CAWRSGPGATYEQYF
>TRBD2|TRBJ2-1|TRBV5-1|NA
TGCGCCAGCAGCAAGAGAAGCGGGGGGACCCACAATGAGCAGTTCTTC
CASSKRSGGTHNEQFF
>TRBD1|TRBJ2-5|TRBV10-3|NA
TGTGCCATCAGTGAGGCAGGGGGCACAGGAGAGACCCAGTACTTC
CAISEAGGTGETQYF
>NA|TRBJ2-5|TRBV30|once
TGTGCCTGGACGCAACTCGGGCAGGGCCAAGAGACCCAGTACTTC
CAWTQLGQGQETQYF
>NA|TRBJ2-7|TRBV7-8|NA
TGTGCCAGCAGCTTTCGGCAGGGCTCCTACGAGCAGTACTTC
CASSFRQGSYEQYF
>TRBD1|TRBJ1-6|TRBV19|once
TGTGCCAGTAGCCTAACAGGGGATTCCCCTAATTCACCCCTCCACTTT
CASSLTGDSPNSPLHF
>NA|TRBJ1-5|TRBV5-4|NA
TGTGCCAGCAGCTACGGAAAAGACTCCCAGCATTTT
CASSYGKDSQHF
>NA|TRBJ2-1|TRBV11-2|NA
TGTGCCAGCAGCTTAGATATGGGGGGTCAGCAGTTCTTC
CASSLDMGGQQFF
>TRBD1|TRBJ2-4|TRBV7-9|NA
TGTGCCAGCAGCTTACAGGGGGAAAACATTCAGTACTTC
CASSLQGENIQYF
>NA|TRBJ1-1|TRBV9|NA
TGTGCCAGCAGCGTAGGTCCCGGGGGGAAGAACACTGAAGCTTTCTTT
CASSVGPGGKNTEAFF
>NA|TRBJ1-2|TRBV20-1|NA
TGCAGTGCTAACAGGGTACATGGCTACACCTTC
CSANRVHGYTF
>TRBD1|TRBJ2-5|TRBV28|once
TGTGCCAGCGCCAAACAGGGGGTTCCACAAGAGACCCAGTACTTC
CASAKQGVPQETQYF
>TRBD1|TRBJ1-2|TRBV10-3|NA
TGTGCCATCAGTGAGATCCGGGACAGTTTCTATGGCTACACCTTC
CAISEIRDSFYGYTF
>TRBD2|TRBJ2-1|TRBV7-3|NA
TGTGCCAGCAGCTTATCCAGGACTAGGGACTACAATGAGCAGTTCTTC
CASSLSRTRDYNEQFF
>TRBD2|TRBJ2-1|TRBV5-1|NA
TGCGCCAGCAGCTTGGAGGGACTAGCGGACAATGAGCAGTTCTTC
CASSLEGLADNEQFF
>TRBD2|TRBJ2-2|TRBV9|NA
TGTGCCAGCAGCGTGGCGGGGGGGCAATACACCGGGGAGCTGTTTTTT
CASSVAGGQYTGELFF
>NA|TRBJ2-1|TRBV7-3|NA
TGTGCCAGCAGCTTAAGGGGGCAGGGGTCCGGTGAGCAGTTCTTC
CASSLRGQGSGEQFF
>TRBD1|TRBJ1-6|TRBV30|NA
TGTGCCTGTACTAATTCGAGGACAGGGCGCTATAATTCACCCCTCCACTTT
CACTNSRTGRYNSPLHF
>NA|TRBJ1-5|TRBV2|NA
TGTGCCAGCAGTGGAGAAGCGGACCAGCCCCAGCATTTT
CASSGEADQPQHF
>NA|TRBJ2-1|TRBV29-1|NA
TGCAGCGTTGCTCGCGGGGCTTACAATGAGCAGTTCTTC
CSVARGAYNEQFF
>NA|TRBJ1-5|TRBV27|NA
TGTGCCAGCAGTCCCCCGGGGGGTCTCTTCAATCAGCCCCAGCATTTT
CASSPPGGLFNQPQHF
>NA|TRBJ2-7|TRBV7-9|NA
TGTGCCAGCAGCGGGCCGGGCGGGTCCGCCGTCGAGCAGTACTTC
CASSGPGGSAVEQYF
>TRBD1|TRBJ1-4|TRBV7-2|NA
TGTGCCAGCCGGGGACAGCCTAATGAAAAACTGTTTTTT
CASRGQPNEKLFF
>TRBD2|TRBJ2-1|TRBV4-3|NA
TGCGCCAGCAGCCAATCGACTAGCGGGAGCTCCTACAATGAGCAGTTCTTC
CASSQSTSGSSYNEQFF
>NA|TRBJ2-1|TRBV18|NA
TGTGCCAGCTCACCACCTGCAGGAATCTCCTACAATGAGCAGTTCTTC
CASSPPAGISYNEQFF
>TRBD1|TRBJ2-1|TRBV6-1|NA
TGTGCCAGCACGTGGGGACAGTACAATGAGCAGTTCTTC
CASTWGQYNEQFF
>NA|TRBJ2-7|TRBV7-2|NA
TGTGCCAGCAGCTTTCTCCAGGGGAGCGAGCAGTACTTC
CASSFLQGSEQYF
>TRBD1|TRBJ2-3|TRBV7-8|NA
TGTGCCAGCAGCCGCACCACAGGGGGCGGGACAGATACGCAGTATTTT
CASSRTTGGGTDTQYF
>NA|TRBJ2-1|TRBV7-3|NA
TGTGCCAGCAGCTTAGACAACTCCTACAATGAGCAGTTCTTC
CASSLDNSYNEQFF
>TRBD1|TRBJ2-5|TRBV5-1|NA
TGCGCCAGCAGCACGGGACAGCCGCGGGAGACCCAGTACTTC
CASSTGQPRETQYF
>NA|TRBJ2-7|TRBV5-6|NA
TGTGCCAGCGCCCTTAGCGCCGAGCAGTACTTC
CASALSAEQYF
>TRBD2|TRBJ2-1|TRBV5-1|NA
TGCGCCAGCAGATTAGCGGGGTTCTACAATGAGCAGTTCTTC
CASRLAGFYNEQFF
>NA|TRBJ2-7|TRBV6-6|NA
TGTGCCAGCAGTTACGCGAGGAGCTCCTACGAGCAGTACTTC
CASSYARSSYEQYF
>NA|TRBJ2-3|TRBV5-4|NA
TGTGCCAGCAGACCGGACAGTAGCACAGATACGCAGTATTTT
CASRPDSSTDTQYF
>TRBD2|TRBJ2-3|TRBV9|once
TGTGCCAGCAGCGTAGGGGGACTACTCACTAGCACAGATACGCAGTATTTT
CASSVGGLLTSTDTQYF
>TRBD2|TRBJ2-1|TRBV9|NA
TGTGCCAGCAGCCTAGCGGGTATTAACAATGAGCAGTTCTTC
CASSLAGINNEQFF
>TRBD1|TRBJ1-3|TRBV19|NA
TGTGCCAGTAGTATCGGACAGGTTGGAAACACCATATATTTT
CASSIGQVGNTIYF
>NA|TRBJ2-2|TRBV11-2|NA
TGTGCCAGCAGCTTAGGGCTCTTTAACACCGGGGAGCTGTTTTTT
CASSLGLFNTGELFF
>TRBD1|TRBJ1-5|TRBV5-4|NA
TGTGCCAGCAGCGGGGGACAGGGAAGCAATCAGCCCCAGCATTTT
CASSGGQGSNQPQHF
>TRBD1|TRBJ1-1|TRBV6-4|NA
TGTGCCAGCCTACCGGGACAGGGCGCCCGGGCCACTGAAGCTTTCTTT
CASLPGQGARATEAFF
>TRBD2|TRBJ2-3|TRBV4-2|NA
TGTGCCAGCAGCCAAGGAGGGGCTAGCGGGGGGGCCAGGGATACGCAGTATTTT
CASSQGGASGGARDTQYF
>NA|TRBJ1-1|TRBV5-1|NA
TGCGCCAGCAGCTTGGAGGCGGGGGTTACTGAAGCTTTCTTT
CASSLEAGVTEAFF
>TRBD1|TRBJ1-1|TRBV2|NA
TGTGCCAGCAGAAGAACAGGGGGATCTGAAGCTTTCTTT
CASRRTGGSEAFF
>NA|TRBJ2-4|TRBV19|NA
TGTGCCAGTAGTATTAAGGGGTCTACCCTTTTAGCCAAAAACATTCAGTACTTC
CASSIKGSTLLAKNIQYF
>TRBD1|TRBJ1-1|TRBV29-1|NA
TGCAGCGTCCGACAGGGTGATACCACTGAAGCTTTCTTT
CSVRQGDTTEAFF
>TRBD1|TRBJ1-1|TRBV19|NA
TGTGCCAGTAGTACCATACAGGGGGGGAACACTGAAGCTTTCTTT
CASSTIQGGNTEAFF
>TRBD1|TRBJ1-6|TRBV30|few
TGTGCCTGGGCTGATGTGGGACAGGGGGAATCACCCCTCCACTTT
CAWADVGQGESPLHF
>TRBD2|TRBJ2-5|TRBV5-4|NA
TGTGCCAGCAGCCCAGGGGGGTTAGCGGGAGCAGAGACCCAGTACTTC
CASSPGGLAGAETQYF
>TRBD2|TRBJ2-1|TRBV12-5|once
TGTGCTAGTGGTTTGGTACCAGGGCCTAGCGGGAACTACAATGAGCAGTTCTTC
CASGLVPGPSGNYNEQFF
>NA|TRBJ2-1|TRBV7-2|NA
TGTGCCAGCAGCTTAGGCCGGGGGATCTACAATGAGCAGTTCTTC
CASSLGRGIYNEQFF
>NA|TRBJ2-2|TRBV7-2|NA
TGTGCCAGCAGCTTAGCACAGGCCTCGAACACCGGGGAGCTGTTTTTT
CASSLAQASNTGELFF
>NA|TRBJ1-5|TRBV2|NA
TGTGCCAGCAGTAAAACAGGGTCCAGCAATCAGCCCCAGCATTTT
CASSKTGSSNQPQHF
>TRBD1|TRBJ2-5|TRBV4-3|NA
TGCGCCAGCAGCCTTGGACAGGGAGGAGGAGGGACCCAGTACTTC
CASSLGQGGGGTQYF
>NA|TRBJ1-5|TRBV6-5|NA
TGTGCCAGCAGCGAGTTACGTTCGTCTGATCAGCCCCAGCATTTT
CASSELRSSDQPQHF
>TRBD2|TRBJ2-1|TRBV19|NA
TGTGCCAGTAGTATACGTCGGGAGGGCCCTCCCAATGAGCAGTTCTTC
CASSIRREGPPNEQFF
>TRBD2|TRBJ2-3|TRBV5-4|NA
TGTGCCAGCAGCCTCCTCTCACTAGCGGGGGGCGGAGATACGCAGTATTTT
CASSLLSLAGGGDTQYF
>NA|TRBJ2-1|TRBV28|NA
TGTGCCAGCAGTTCTAGGGCGGCGGGCCGGAGCAATGAGCAGTTCTTC
CASSSRAAGRSNEQFF